This T cell receptor beta chain was recovered during a study of blood T cell repertoires in COVID-19 (TCRdb year 2020). Regarding the study in general: Collaborator samples came from the United States, Italy and Spain and covered acute and convalescent phases of COVID-19. The prospective study material was composed of cDNA or gDNA derived from T cells, B-cell-depleted T cells, or PBMCs. Deeply sampled blood TCRbeta repertoires from subjects exposed to, actively infected with, or recovered from COVID-19 were included in the dataset. A freely available public database, intended as a resource for researchers studying the immune response to SARS-CoV-2, is where the repertoires were released. Samples came from the ongoing ImmuneRACE study (first 160 participants) plus 1,254 subjects from 6 global collaborators. Sample metadata almost always included a de-identified subject ID, COVID-19 status, age in years and sex. Where HLA class I and class II types were available, the types were taken from metadata supplied by the sample provider, not from assay-based typing. Study-wide conclusions, independent of this receptor: How much clinical and demographic metadata was included differed by source and by participant, and the metadata was provided uncurated.

TCRbeta CDR3 regions were amplified from genomic DNA by means of the immunoSEQ Assay, a bias-controlled multiplex PCR. As for how the authors treated the data: The number of nucleated cells in each sample was estimated from the amplification of reference gene primers within the assay. To quantify the absolute abundance of each unique TCRbeta CDR3 rearrangement, sequence reads were collapsed and filtered. Productive Simpson clonality was computed per sample as the square root of Simpson's diversity index over productive rearrangements. TCRdb stores this immuneACCESS table with in-frame sequences only. Part of the clones is absent; in the studies checked, under half of the shortfall reflects unresolved V genes, and no reason is known for the rest. V, J and clone size were drawn from that table, and D and trimming were deduced from the DNA. The sample table lists some 56,000 clones, about 89% of them with a count of one. Around 18% of the sample rests with the top ten.

The collaborating institutions used their own protocols to collect whole blood in K2EDTA tubes. Collaborator samples were shipped for TCRbeta analysis as frozen whole blood, isolated PBMCs, or DNA extracted from either sample type. From a lookup of the germline V gene (reference sequence), CDR1 and CDR2 are MNHNY and SVGAGI. The V and J ends are trimmed by 6 bases and 5 bases, leaving 10 bases between them. From its cysteine to its phenylalanine, the CDR3 spans 12 amino acids. CDR3 DNA only is kept here, 36 bases in frame from base 1. Details on this clone: Its antigen remains unidentified. The record has no base qualities; no much larger clone is one base away.

In this chain, TRBV6-6 is recombined with TRBJ1-1; the D gene cannot be named for sure. Sequencing was performed on peripheral blood. This clonotype was obtained from a human donor in a cohort sampled during active COVID-19. The CDR3 here reads CASSRQSTEAFF. The bases read TGTGCCAGCAGCCGACAATCAACTGAAGCTTTCTTT.